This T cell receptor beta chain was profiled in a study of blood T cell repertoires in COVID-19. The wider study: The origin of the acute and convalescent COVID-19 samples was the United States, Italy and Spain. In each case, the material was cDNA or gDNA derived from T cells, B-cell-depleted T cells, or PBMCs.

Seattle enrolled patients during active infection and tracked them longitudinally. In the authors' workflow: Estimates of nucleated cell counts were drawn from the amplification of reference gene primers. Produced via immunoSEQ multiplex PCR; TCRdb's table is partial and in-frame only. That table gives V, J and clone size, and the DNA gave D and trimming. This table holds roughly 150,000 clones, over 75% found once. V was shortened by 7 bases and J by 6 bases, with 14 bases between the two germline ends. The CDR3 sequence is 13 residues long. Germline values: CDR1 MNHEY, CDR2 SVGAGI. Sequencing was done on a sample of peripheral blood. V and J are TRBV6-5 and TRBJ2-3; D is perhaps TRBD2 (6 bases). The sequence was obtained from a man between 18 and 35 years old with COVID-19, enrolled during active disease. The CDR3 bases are TGTGCCAGCAAGCCGCGGGGCGGGGATACGCAGTATTTT. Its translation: CASKPRGGDTQYF.